One sample yielded the 17 T cell receptor beta chains listed below, sequenced in a study of shared clonotypes between healthy human individuals. Measured with immunoSEQ multiplex PCR; TCRdb has only the in-frame clones, and not every one. In the table there are roughly 890,000 clones, approximately 92% of which are singletons. Selected positively for CCR7 and CD45RO-negative, naive CD8 cells excluded terminally differentiated effector memory CD45RA+ cells. Sequenced input: naive CD8+ T cells sorted from blood. The receptors were gathered from a man in his thirties or forties in good health.

This sequence joins TRBV28 and TRBJ1-1; 8 bases agree with TRBD1. CDR1 is MDHEN, CDR2 SYDVKM, per germline. The trim removed 8 bases at V and 1 base at J, leaving 15 bases unmatched. CDR3 length: 17 amino acids. The chain's CDR3 is CASLLTPIGQGNTEAFF. The CDR3 bases are TGTGCCAGCCTACTTACCCCCATCGGACAGGGGAACACTGAAGCTTTCTTT.

The chain has TRBV2 and TRBJ2-1; D remains unclear. The CDR3 spans 10 residues. Between the trimmed V and J ends, which lost 1 base and 8 bases, there was a span of 0 bases. CDR1 and CDR2 (germline): SNHLY, FYNNEI. CDR3 protein: CASSEDEQFF. The CDR3 nucleotides read TGTGCCAGCAGTGAAGATGAGCAGTTCTTC.

V usage is TRBV6-6 and J usage is TRBJ1-5; D is undetermined. This CDR3 contains 14 residues. Trimming shortened V by 4 bases and J by 4 bases, and 11 bases separated the two germline ends. Germline loops: CDR1 MNHNY, CDR2 SVGAGI (reference sequence). The CDR3 sequence: CASSLEGGNQPQHF. The CDR3 bases are TGTGCCAGCAGTTTGGAGGGCGGGAATCAGCCCCAGCATTTT.

The CDR3 is CAWSPGTGIIDTQYF. The CDR3 coding sequence is TGTGCCTGGAGCCCAGGGACAGGGATTATAGATACGCAGTATTTT. The chain couples TRBV30 to TRBJ2-3; TRBD1 matches at 9 bases. V was pared by 3 bases and J by 5 bases, with 9 bases of the junction left unmatched. Germline lookup yields CDR1 GTSNPN and CDR2 SVGIG (reference sequence). This CDR3 contains 15 residues.

V and J are TRBV6-5 and TRBJ1-1; 8 positions match TRBD1. The germline CDR1 and CDR2 sequences are MNHEY and SVGAGI. Trimming took 5 bases from V and 2 from J; bases not matched to a gene: 7. CDR3 length: 15 amino acids. Written as DNA, the CDR3 is TGTGCCAGCAGTCCTCAGACAGGGGTCAACACTGAAGCTTTCTTT. Its protein is CASSPQTGVNTEAFF.

The genes are TRBV9 and TRBJ1-3; unclear D gene. In germline, CDR1 is SGDLS, CDR2 YYNGEE. The V end lost 0 bases, the J end lost 2 bases, and 9 bases lay between the germline ends. The CDR3 sequence is 15 residues long. The CDR3 DNA reads TGTGCCAGCAGCGTAGGGCAGCCTACTGGAAACACCATATATTTT. Protein sequence: CASSVGQPTGNTIYF.

This chain connects TRBV7-9 to TRBJ2-1, with TRBD2 matching over 12 bases. CDR3 length: 14 residues. Trimming removed 4 bases from V and 7 bases from J; junction bases left unmatched: 2. Germline CDR1 SEHNR, CDR2 FQNEAQ (reference sequence). The CDR3 sequence is CASSWTSGMNEQFF. In DNA form, the CDR3 reads TGTGCCAGCAGCTGGACTAGCGGGATGAATGAGCAGTTCTTC.

CDR3 DNA: TGTGCCATCAGTGAGGGGGACATCTACACCGGGGAGCTGTTTTTT. Protein sequence: CAISEGDIYTGELFF. The gene calls are TRBV10-3 and TRBJ2-2; perhaps TRBD1 as D (6 bases). This CDR3 contains 15 residues. V lost 2 bases and J 3 bases, leaving 10 bases between the germline ends. Looked up from germline, CDR1 is ENHRY and CDR2 is SYGVKD.

The genes are TRBV27 and TRBJ2-7; D unresolved. Germline V gene data show CDR1 as MNHEY and CDR2 as SMNVEV (reference sequence). The CDR3 runs to 12 residues. Trimming removed 11 bases from V and 2 bases from J, with 13 bases in between. The CDR3 loop reads CAPFRPTYEQYF. In DNA, the CDR3 is TGTGCCCCCTTCCGGCCCACCTACGAGCAGTACTTC.

V is TRBV5-6 and J is TRBJ1-5; the D is unclear. CDR1 SGHDT and CDR2 YYEEEE come from the germline V gene. The CDR3 consists of 16 residues. The V gene lost 0 bases and the J gene lost 2 bases, with 12 bases spanning the gap. The chain's CDR3 is CASSLARGSGNQPQHF. In nucleotides, the CDR3 is TGTGCCAGCAGCTTGGCCCGGGGATCGGGCAATCAGCCCCAGCATTTT.

The J gene is TRBJ2-3, the V gene TRBV21-1; the table's D call, TRBD2, was not checked against the DNA. TRBV21-1 is reported as a pseudogene. The CDR3 contains 17 residues. CDR3 in amino acids: CASSKCPKASGTDTQYF. DNA for the CDR3: TGTGCCAGCAGCAAATGCCCGAAGGCCAGCGGCACAGATACGCAGTATTTT.

The CDR3 sequence: CASSLDGLAGVGFGELFF. The CDR3 DNA is TGTGCCAGCAGCTTAGATGGTCTAGCGGGAGTCGGATTCGGGGAGCTGTTTTTT. The rearrangement joins TRBV11-2 to TRBJ2-2; 10 bases fit TRBD2. CDR3 size: 18 residues. Germline loops: CDR1 SGHAT, CDR2 FQNNGV. Germline trimming cut 0 bases from V and 7 bases from J; bases unmatched to any gene: 11.

The rearrangement joins TRBV5-8 to TRBJ2-3; 10 bases map to TRBD2. The trim removed 6 bases at V and 6 bases at J, leaving 7 bases unmatched. Germline V gives CDR1 SGHTS, CDR2 YDEGEE. This CDR3 is 14 amino acids long. The CDR3 DNA reads as TGTGCCAGCAACTCCGGGACTAGCGCTGATACGCAGTATTTT. Protein: CASNSGTSADTQYF.

CDR3 residues: CASSPYLEEKLFF. The CDR3 coding sequence is TGTGCCAGCAGTCCATACTTGGAAGAAAAACTGTTTTTT. The chain combines TRBV27 with TRBJ1-4; no clear D. With 5 bases removed from V and 8 bases from J, the gap between germline ends came to 12 bases. Germline CDR1 MNHEY, CDR2 SMNVEV (reference sequence). This CDR3 comprises 13 residues.

The V call is TRBV27, the J call TRBJ2-1, with D maybe TRBD1 (6 bases). V was clipped by 5 bases and J by 2 bases, with 10 bases between them. This CDR3 is 14 amino acids long. Germline V gene lookup returns CDR1 MNHEY and CDR2 SMNVEV (reference sequence). The CDR3 region has the DNA TGTGCCAGCAGTCAGGGGAGCCCCTACAATGAGCAGTTCTTC. This gives the protein CASSQGSPYNEQFF.

Worth noting for this clone: The same CDR3 arises from other DNA sequences in this sample as well. The chain couples TRBV27 to TRBJ2-7; 13 bases agree with TRBD2. The germline gives CDR1 MNHEY, CDR2 SMNVEV (reference sequence). The CDR3 extends over 16 amino acids. The junction had 5 bases not matched to a gene; V was cut back by 5 bases and J by 1 base. The chain's CDR3 is CASSPLGLAGSYEQYF. CDR3 coding DNA: TGTGCCAGCAGTCCCCTGGGACTAGCGGGATCCTACGAGCAGTACTTC.

A remark on this clone: The sample holds other DNA sequences that translate to the same CDR3. This rearrangement joins TRBV7-9 to TRBJ2-5; 13 nucleotides line up with TRBD2. Germline V CDR1 and CDR2: SEHNR, FQNEAQ (reference sequence). J lost 2 bases, V lost 6 bases, and 6 bases had no gene match. This CDR3 is built from 16 residues. Here the CDR3 reads CASSSRTSGSQETQYF. CDR3 nucleotide sequence: TGTGCCAGCAGTTCCAGGACTAGCGGGAGTCAAGAGACCCAGTACTTC.